Following are 28 T cell receptor beta chains from one sample sequenced in a study of beta chain features in type 1 diabetes. Reverse transcribing all isolated RNA meant expressed TCRB transcripts were sequenced. The table came from immunoSEQ multiplex PCR; TCRdb's copy has only in-frame clones and leaves some out. The data show about 170,000 clones, with approximately 8.1% seen just once and 0.5% held by the top ten. These receptors' targets are unknown. Study results and limitations: Type 1 diabetes patients had TCRB CDR3s that were shorter (moderately but significantly so) in all four CD4+ subsets.

The sample comprised central memory CD4+ T cells from blood. These receptors came from a man younger than 35 with type 1 diabetes.

This clone has ten or more counts. The V call is TRBV4-3, the J call TRBJ2-3; TRBD2 might be the D (5 bases). This CDR3 comprises 15 residues. CDR1 is LGHNA, CDR2 YSLEER, per germline. V dropped 1 base and J dropped 9 bases, with 17 bases sitting between them. The CDR3 nucleotides are TGCGCCAGCAGCCAAGGGAGTCTCCTCCGGGGAACGCAGTATTTT. Translation: CASSQGSLLRGTQYF.

The chain recombines TRBV7-9 with TRBJ2-1, with 9 nucleotides matching TRBD2. This CDR3 has 16 amino acids. CDR1 SEHNR and CDR2 FQNEAQ come from the germline V gene (reference sequence). The V segment lost 4 bases and the J segment 5 bases; nucleotides outside the gene matches: 9. The CDR3 DNA is TGTGCCAGCAGCTCCGGGATCCCTAGCGGGGACAATGAGCAGTTCTTC. Translated: CASSSGIPSGDNEQFF.

This clone was counted only a few times. The V and J genes are TRBV19 and TRBJ2-2, with D tentatively TRBD2 (5 bases). CDR1 LNHDA and CDR2 SQIVND come from the germline V gene (reference sequence). The CDR3 is 16 amino acids. V lost 4 bases and J 6 bases, leaving 18 bases between the germline ends. The CDR3 DNA follows: TGTGCCAGTAGTACAAGACCGAGGGTTGGGGCCGGGGAGCTGTTTTTT. Translating gives CASSTRPRVGAGELFF.

The chain combines TRBV29-1 with TRBJ2-3, with 8 positions matching TRBD1. CDR1 and CDR2 from the germline V gene are SQVTM and ANQGSEA. CDR3 length: 16 residues. Germline trimming cut 4 bases from V and 3 bases from J; bases unmatched to any gene: 12. In DNA form, the CDR3 reads TGCAGCGTTGTTTCCGGACAGGGAGGCTATACAGATACGCAGTATTTT. This codes for CSVVSGQGGYTDTQYF.

In its sample, this clone was seen a few times. The chain couples TRBV28 to TRBJ1-1; the match to TRBD1 covers 8 bases. The germline CDR1 and CDR2 sequences are MDHEN and SYDVKM. V gave up 4 bases and J gave up 6 bases; unmatched junction bases: 7. This CDR3 spans 14 amino acids. The CDR3 region has the DNA TGTGCCAGCAGTTCTGGACAGGGTTGGTCTGAAGCTTTCTTT. This gives the protein CASSSGQGWSEAFF.

This clone was recorded a few times. As DNA, the CDR3 is TGTGCCAGCGGGGCGGGACAGGGGTATGAAAAACTGTTTTTT. Translated: CASGAGQGYEKLFF. The rearrangement uses TRBV2 and TRBJ1-4, with 10 bases that match TRBD1. The V segment lost 8 bases and the J segment 6 bases; nucleotides outside the gene matches: 6. This CDR3 has 14 residues. Germline-derived CDR1 and CDR2 are SNHLY and FYNNEI.

The chain carries TRBV28 and TRBJ2-3; perhaps TRBD1 as D (5 bases). The CDR3 spans 14 residues. Germline values: CDR1 MDHEN, CDR2 SYDVKM. Trimming shortened V by 6 bases and J by 0 bases, and 10 bases separated the two germline ends. The CDR3 spells CASSSAGSTDTQYF. In DNA, the CDR3 is TGTGCCAGCAGCAGCGCAGGGAGCACAGATACGCAGTATTTT.

About this clone itself: Distinct nucleotide sequences in the sample also encode this CDR3. This chain joins TRBV28 and TRBJ1-5; D is ambiguous. Germline loops: CDR1 MDHEN, CDR2 SYDVKM. Between the trimmed V and J ends, which lost 3 bases and 4 bases, there was a span of 10 bases. The CDR3 covers 14 residues. The CDR3 here is CASSLAETNQPQHF. The CDR3 nucleotides are TGTGCCAGCAGTTTGGCAGAAACAAATCAGCCCCAGCATTTT.

This clone showed up just a few times. Germline and junction disagree at one end, which may indicate a read error. The chain links TRBV11-1 to TRBJ2-5; TRBD2 agrees at 11 bases. CDR1 SGHAT and CDR2 FQDESV come from the germline V gene (reference sequence). CDR3 length: 14 amino acids. CDR3 nucleotide sequence: TGTGCCAGCAGCCTAGCGGGGGGAGAAGAGACCCAGTACTTC. This encodes CASSLAGGEETQYF.

The genes are TRBV7-9 and TRBJ2-3; D gene uncertain. Germline V gene lookup returns CDR1 SEHNR and CDR2 FQNEAQ (reference sequence). The CDR3 runs to 12 residues. The V end was cut by 5 bases, the J end by 5 bases, with 8 bases between. In DNA form, the CDR3 reads TGTGCCAGCAGCGTATCCAGAGATACGCAGTATTTT. Its translation: CASSVSRDTQYF.

The chain couples TRBV7-8 to TRBJ2-7, with 7 bases lining up with TRBD1. Germline-derived CDR1 and CDR2 are SGHVS and FQNEAQ. The CDR3 has 16 residues. Trimming took 5 bases from V and 2 from J; bases not matched to a gene: 12. The CDR3 loop reads CASSQPLRDSTYEQYF. In nucleotides, the CDR3 is TGTGCCAGCAGCCAACCCCTCCGGGACAGTACCTACGAGCAGTACTTC.

V is TRBV5-1 and J is TRBJ2-1, with 8 bases identical to TRBD2. Losses at the gene ends were 5 bases for V and 5 bases for J; bases not matched to a gene: 12. Germline assignment: CDR1 SGHRS and CDR2 YFSETQ. This CDR3 is 16 amino acids long. The CDR3 nucleotides read TGCGCCAGCAGACCCAGAGGGGCGGGGGGTCACAATGAGCAGTTCTTC. Translating gives CASRPRGAGGHNEQFF.

This clone came up a few times. The J gene is TRBJ2-1, the V gene TRBV5-1, with 13 bases aligning to TRBD2. Germline-derived CDR1 and CDR2 are SGHRS and YFSETQ. The V and J ends lost 1 base and 8 bases, in that order; junction bases with no gene match: 9. The CDR3 consists of 17 residues. The CDR3 sequence is CASSLTGLAGAEDEQFF. The CDR3 region has the DNA TGCGCCAGCAGCTTGACCGGACTAGCGGGAGCCGAGGATGAGCAGTTCTTC.

This rearrangement joins TRBV10-2 to TRBJ2-3, with no clear D. Trimming took 11 bases from V and 2 from J, leaving 14 bases between them. The germline V gene encodes CDR1 WSHSY and CDR2 SAAADI. This CDR3 is built from 13 residues. The CDR3 nucleotides read TGCGCCTGCGGTGACTTAGCCACAGATACGCAGTATTTT. It codes for CACGDLATDTQYF.

The chain joins TRBV15 to TRBJ1-2, with D possibly matching TRBD1 (6 bases). With 1 base removed from V and 2 bases from J, the gap between germline ends came to 8 bases. Germline V gives CDR1 LNHNV, CDR2 YYDKDF (reference sequence). The CDR3 runs 14 residues. DNA for the CDR3: TGTGCCACCAGCAGAGGACAGGTCAACTATGGCTACACCTTC. Amino acids: CATSRGQVNYGYTF.

V gene TRBV19 combines with J gene TRBJ2-5, with 10 nucleotides matching TRBD1. CDR3 size: 15 residues. V lost 6 bases to trimming and J lost 4 bases; unmatched junction nucleotides: 8. Germline-derived CDR1 and CDR2 are LNHDA and SQIVND (reference sequence). The CDR3 spells CASRRGQGLGETQYF. CDR3 nucleotides: TGTGCCAGTAGGAGGGGACAGGGGTTAGGAGAGACCCAGTACTTC.

The chain couples TRBV18 to TRBJ1-5; 7 bases map to TRBD1. Germline assignment: CDR1 KGHSH and CDR2 LQKENI. This CDR3 is built from 15 residues. Trimming removed 2 bases from V and 3 bases from J; junction bases left unmatched: 4. The CDR3 loop reads CASSPLDRNNQPQHF. The CDR3 nucleotides are TGTGCCAGCTCACCATTGGACAGGAACAATCAGCCCCAGCATTTT.

The rearrangement joins TRBV27 to TRBJ2-7; D is unclear. The CDR3 loop spans 14 amino acids. The germline V gene encodes CDR1 MNHEY and CDR2 SMNVEV (reference sequence). Between the trimmed V and J ends, which lost 6 bases and 2 bases, there was a span of 14 bases. CDR3 bases: TGTGCCAGCAGCACAACGCACAGCCCCTACGAGCAGTACTTC. Translated, it gives CASSTTHSPYEQYF.

A few counts support this clone. Other DNA sequences within the sample encode an identical CDR3. The J gene is TRBJ2-5, the V gene TRBV5-6; 7 bases are a match to TRBD1. The CDR3 is 14 residues long. The V and J ends lost 4 bases and 5 bases, in that order; junction bases with no gene match: 8. Germline-derived CDR1 and CDR2 are SGHDT and YYEEEE. The DNA for the CDR3 is TGTGCCAGCAGCCTACGACAGGGCGGGGAGACCCAGTACTTC. Translated, it gives CASSLRQGGETQYF.

In this sample, this clone turned up a few times. The V call is TRBV6-5, the J call TRBJ2-2; a possible D gene is TRBD2 (6 bases). CDR3 length equals 14 residues. V was shortened by 6 bases and J by 4 bases, with 12 bases between the two germline ends. Germline V CDR1 and CDR2: MNHEY, SVGAGI. The CDR3 here is CASRIAALTGELFF. CDR3 sequence (DNA): TGTGCCAGCAGGATAGCGGCCCTCACCGGGGAGCTGTTTTTT.

This rearrangement joins TRBV28 to TRBJ2-1; D is unresolved. Trimming shortened V by 3 bases and J by 11 bases, and 8 bases separated the two germline ends. The CDR3 spans 11 residues. Germline V gene lookup returns CDR1 MDHEN and CDR2 SYDVKM. The CDR3 loop reads CASSLNRQQFF. DNA of the CDR3: TGTGCCAGCAGTTTGAACAGACAGCAGTTCTTC.

With regard to this clone: Other DNA sequences in the sample encode the same CDR3. The chain combines TRBV9 with TRBJ2-2, with TRBD2 identical over 8 bases. The V gene end was trimmed by 0 bases and the J gene end by 1 base; junction bases not matched to a gene: 5. The V gene's germline CDR1 is SGDLS and CDR2 YYNGEE. CDR3 length: 17 amino acids. The CDR3 here is CASSVVRLAGNTGELFF. CDR3 sequence (DNA): TGTGCCAGCAGCGTAGTTCGGCTAGCGGGGAACACCGGGGAGCTGTTTTTT. Full variable domain (remainder filled in from reference TRBV9 and TRBJ2-2): DSGVTQTPKHLITATGQRVTLRCSPRSGDLSVYWYQQSLDQGLQFLIQYYNGEERAKGNILERFSAQQFPDLHSELNLSSLELGDSALYFCASSVVRLAGNTGELFFGEGSRLTVL.

The chain links TRBV11-3 to TRBJ2-1, with TRBD2 as a possible D gene (7 bases). The CDR3 has 18 amino acids. V was trimmed by 0 bases and J by 7 bases, leaving 22 bases between them. From germline, CDR1 is SGHNT and CDR2 YENEEA. The CDR3 spells CASSLDQGGTTKMNEQFF. In nucleotides, the CDR3 is TGTGCCAGCAGCTTAGATCAAGGGGGGACTACCAAAATGAATGAGCAGTTCTTC.

This clone was seen more than once but under ten times. The rearrangement uses TRBV13 and TRBJ2-5, with D possibly TRBD2 on 5 matching bases. The CDR3 has 19 residues. The germline V and J ends were trimmed by 3 bases and 3 bases, with 26 bases remaining between them. The germline V gene has CDR1 PRHDT and CDR2 FYEKMQ (reference sequence). Here the CDR3 DNA reads TGTGCCAGCAGCTTTGCCCGTGGGCTAGAGGGCTTTGGGGAAGAGACCCAGTACTTC. It encodes CASSFARGLEGFGEETQYF.

This clone was recorded a few times. The chain uses TRBV27 and TRBJ2-2, with 8 positions matching TRBD2. The V gene end was trimmed by 2 bases and the J gene end by 4 bases; junction bases not matched to a gene: 15. Germline lookup yields CDR1 MNHEY and CDR2 SMNVEV (reference sequence). The length of the CDR3 is 19 residues. The CDR3 bases are TGTGCCAGCAGTTTAAAGAGCTGGTGGAGCGGGGGAGGCACCGGGGAGCTGTTTTTT. Protein: CASSLKSWWSGGGTGELFF.

The rearrangement uses TRBV28 and TRBJ2-3, with TRBD2 as a possible D gene (5 bases). V lost 8 bases and J lost 4, with 10 bases in between. Germline V gives CDR1 MDHEN, CDR2 SYDVKM. This CDR3 contains 12 residues. CDR3 protein: CASRAGSDTQYF. The CDR3 DNA reads as TGTGCCAGCCGGGCGGGTTCAGATACGCAGTATTTT.

This sequence joins TRBV28 and TRBJ2-2, with 10 bases identical to TRBD2. CDR1 is MDHEN, CDR2 SYDVKM, per germline. CDR3 length equals 15 residues. J gave up 5 bases and V 7 bases, and 7 bases lay outside the gene matches. The CDR3 protein is CASIQAGGGTGELFF. DNA for the CDR3: TGTGCCAGCATCCAAGCGGGAGGGGGGACCGGGGAGCTGTTTTTT. The full variable domain, its missing parts supplied by reference TRBV28 and TRBJ2-2, is DVKVTQSSRYLVKRTGEKVFLECVQDMDHENMFWYRQDPGLGLRLIYFSYDVKMKEKGDIPEGYSVSREKKERFSLILESASTNQTSMYLCASIQAGGGTGELFFGEGSRLTVL.

This chain links TRBV5-1 with TRBJ2-3, with D perhaps TRBD2 (7 bases). The CDR3 totals 15 residues. The germline CDR1 and CDR2 sequences are SGHRS and YFSETQ. The V and J ends lost 4 bases and 4 bases respectively, with 16 bases between them. As DNA, the CDR3 is TGCGCCAGCAGCACCGACGGGGGGCGCGCAGATACGCAGTATTTT. Translated: CASSTDGGRADTQYF. Looking up the rest from reference TRBV5-1 and TRBJ2-3 gives the full variable domain: KAGVTQTPRYLIKTRGQQVTLSCSPISGHRSVSWYQQTPGQGLQFLFEYFSETQRNKGNFPGRFSGRQFSNSRSEMNVSTLELGDSALYLCASSTDGGRADTQYFGPGTRLTVL.